The 9 T cell receptor beta chains below come from one sample, sequenced in a study of T cells after yellow fever vaccination. TCRdb re-analysed the 5' RACE reads in MiXCR, keeping a single row per CDR3 protein. This table holds under 600,000 distinct CDR3 sequences, around a fifth found once. This specimen was PBMCs, taken about 20 days after the first yellow fever vaccination. All receptors come from a man aged 18 to 35 who received the YFV17D yellow fever vaccine.

This clonotype appeared a few times. The V gene is TRBV7-8, the J gene TRBJ1-4; D call uncertain. V lost 1 base and J lost 1, with 1 base in between. The CDR3 runs to 13 residues. Germline V gene data show CDR1 as SGHVS and CDR2 as FQNEAQ. CDR3 amino acids: CASSLVTNEKLFF. CDR3 nucleotides: TGTGCCAGCAGCTTAGTAACTAATGAAAAACTGTTTTTT.

The chain is built from TRBV20-1 and TRBJ1-6; 7 bases align to TRBD1. V gave up 3 bases and J gave up 6 bases; unmatched junction bases: 5. CDR3 length: 14 amino acids. The germline gives CDR1 DFQATT, CDR2 SNEGSKA (reference sequence). The CDR3: CSARRDRINSPLHF. CDR3 DNA: TGCAGTGCTAGGAGGGACAGAATTAATTCACCCCTCCACTTT.

This clonotype was counted a few times. This chain connects TRBV4-3 to TRBJ2-2, with D hard to call. Germline V CDR1 and CDR2: LGHNA, YSLEER. The CDR3 has 14 residues. V was cut by 2 bases and J by 0 bases, with 4 bases left in between. The CDR3, as DNA: TGCGCCAGCAGCCAATTCTCGAACACCGGGGAGCTGTTTTTT. Its protein is CASSQFSNTGELFF.

This clonotype was observed a handful of times. The chain has TRBV4-2 and TRBJ1-5; 9 bases fit TRBD1. Germline V gives CDR1 LGHNA, CDR2 YNFKEQ. V lost 0 bases and J lost 9; bases outside the gene matches: 3. CDR3 size: 14 residues. The CDR3 loop reads CASSQEGTGRPQHF. The CDR3 bases are TGTGCCAGCAGCCAAGAAGGGACAGGGAGGCCCCAGCATTTT.

The gene calls are TRBV2 and TRBJ1-1; no firm D call. The CDR3 runs to 13 residues. The V gene lost 5 bases and the J gene lost 5 bases, with 12 bases spanning the gap. Germline V lookup: CDR1 SNHLY, CDR2 FYNNEI. The CDR3 DNA sequence: TGTGCCAGCAGTATTTCACCCGGGACTGAAGCTTTCTTT. Protein: CASSISPGTEAFF.

This clonotype was observed a handful of times. V is TRBV4-1 and J is TRBJ1-6; D gene ambiguous. The CDR3 covers 16 residues. Trimming cost V 5 bases and J 10 bases, with 21 bases left between them. Looked up from germline, CDR1 is MGHRA and CDR2 is YSYEKL. CDR3 nucleotide sequence: TGCGCCAGCAGCAGATTAACGGACGAAGTAGGGTCACCCCTCCACTTT. Translating it yields CASSRLTDEVGSPLHF.

This sequence joins TRBV18 and TRBJ1-4; no reliable D call. The CDR3 sequence is 14 residues long. The germline V gene encodes CDR1 KGHSH and CDR2 LQKENI. The V end was cut by 3 bases, the J end by 5 bases, with 10 bases between. CDR3 sequence (DNA): TGTGCCAGCTCACCGGGCCAGATGAATGAAAAACTGTTTTTT. Encoded protein: CASSPGQMNEKLFF.

The chain is built from TRBV14 and TRBJ1-6, with a tentative D call TRBD1 (6 bases). Germline loops: CDR1 SGHDN, CDR2 FVKESK. There are 14 residues in the CDR3. Trimming removed 3 bases at V and 10 bases at J, with 13 bases between. CDR3 nucleotide sequence: TGTGCCAGCAGCCAGACAGGACGGGGATCACCCCTCCACTTT. Protein sequence: CASSQTGRGSPLHF.

In its sample, this clonotype was seen a few times. The chain couples TRBV5-1 to TRBJ1-2; no firm D call. Deletions cut 0 bases from V and 3 bases from J, with 12 bases between. The germline gives CDR1 SGHRS, CDR2 YFSETQ. This CDR3 region has 15 residues. The chain's CDR3 is CASSLDGRWDYGYTF. The CDR3 region has the DNA TGCGCCAGCAGCTTGGATGGGCGTTGGGACTATGGCTACACCTTC. The full variable domain, with the rest looked up from reference TRBV5-1 and TRBJ1-2, is KAGVTQTPRYLIKTRGQQVTLSCSPISGHRSVSWYQQTPGQGLQFLFEYFSETQRNKGNFPGRFSGRQFSNSRSEMNVSTLELGDSALYLCASSLDGRWDYGYTFGSGTRLTVV.